This T cell receptor (beta chain) was obtained from a study of blood T cell repertoires in COVID-19. As for the study in general: The study drew acute and convalescent COVID-19 samples from the United States, Italy and Spain.

Per the germline V gene, CDR1 is LNHDA and CDR2 is SQIVND (reference sequence). V was trimmed by 8 bases and J by 1 base, leaving 8 bases between them. CDR3 length: 12 amino acids. Per the original methods: Estimation of nucleated cell counts was performed using reference gene primer amplification. Generated by immunoSEQ multiplex PCR, the TCRdb table keeps only in-frame clones and is missing some. V, J and clone size are those of that table, while D and trimming were read from the DNA. The sample holds 100,000 to 150,000 clones, more than 65% seen once. This sequence was found in a woman in her sixties or seventies with acute or convalescent COVID-19. The source material was peripheral blood. The chain links TRBV19 to TRBJ1-1; D not resolved. The CDR3 region has the DNA TGTGCCAGTTTAAGCTGGAACACTGAAGCTTTCTTT. Its protein product is CASLSWNTEAFF. The full variable domain, in which reference TRBV19 and TRBJ1-1 provide the parts outside the CDR3, is DGGITQSPKYLFRKEGQNVTLSCEQNLNHDAMYWYRQDPGQGLRLIYYSQIVNDFQKGDIAEGYSVSREKKESFPLTVTSAQKNPTAFYLCASLSWNTEAFFGQGTRLTVV.